The entry below describes one T cell receptor beta chain. This specimen belongs to a study of blood T cell repertoires in COVID-19. Study overall: Acute and convalescent COVID-19 samples came from the United States, Italy and Spain.

The germline V and J ends were trimmed by 2 bases and 0 bases, with 11 bases remaining between them. The CDR3 spans 17 residues. Germline V gene data show CDR1 as ENHRY and CDR2 as SYGVKD. Profiling relied on immunoSEQ multiplex PCR, and the TCRdb table lists in-frame clones only, not all of them. The sample comprises fewer than 250,000 clones, 86% of which are singletons, and roughly 6.2% rests with the top ten. Input material: peripheral blood. The sequence was obtained from an elderly woman with COVID-19, enrolled during active disease. The rearrangement links TRBV10-3 to TRBJ2-6; D might be TRBD1 (6 bases). The CDR3 region has the DNA TGTGCCATCAGTGAGCCGGGACATTCCTCTGGGGCCAACGTCCTGACTTTC. Amino acid sequence: CAISEPGHSSGANVLTF.